This T cell receptor beta chain was sequenced during a study of blood T cell repertoires in COVID-19. Across the study: Samples representing acute and convalescent COVID-19 were sourced from the United States, Italy and Spain. PBMCs, B-cell-depleted T cells, or T cells provided the cDNA or gDNA that made up the material.

Germline V gene lookup returns CDR1 MNHNY and CDR2 SVGAGI (reference sequence). This CDR3 has 16 amino acids. Trimming pared 0 bases from V and 2 bases from J, leaving 13 bases between. Some clones are missing from TCRdb's copy, which holds only in-frame ones; the method was immunoSEQ multiplex PCR. The sample includes more than 100,000 clones, 80% to 90% of them seen just once. The source is a middle-aged man with acute or convalescent COVID-19. The sample was peripheral blood. The chain is built from TRBV6-6 and TRBJ1-1; D may be TRBD1 (5 bases). CDR3 sequence: CASSYSGGGGNTEAFF. The CDR3 DNA sequence: TGTGCCAGCAGTTACTCCGGGGGGGGTGGAAACACTGAAGCTTTCTTT.